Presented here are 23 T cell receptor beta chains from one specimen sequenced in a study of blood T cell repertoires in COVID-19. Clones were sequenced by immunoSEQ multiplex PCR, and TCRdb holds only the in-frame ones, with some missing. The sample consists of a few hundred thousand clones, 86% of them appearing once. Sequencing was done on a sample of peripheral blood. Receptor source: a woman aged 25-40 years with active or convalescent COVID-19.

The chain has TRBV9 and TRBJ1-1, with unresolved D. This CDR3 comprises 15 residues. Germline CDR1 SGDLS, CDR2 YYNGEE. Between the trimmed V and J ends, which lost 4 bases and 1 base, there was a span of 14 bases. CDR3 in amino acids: CASSPRAVPNTEAFF. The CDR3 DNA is TGTGCCAGCAGCCCTCGCGCGGTACCGAACACTGAAGCTTTCTTT. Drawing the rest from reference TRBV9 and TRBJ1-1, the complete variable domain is DSGVTQTPKHLITATGQRVTLRCSPRSGDLSVYWYQQSLDQGLQFLIQYYNGEERAKGNILERFSAQQFPDLHSELNLSSLELGDSALYFCASSPRAVPNTEAFFGQGTRLTVV.

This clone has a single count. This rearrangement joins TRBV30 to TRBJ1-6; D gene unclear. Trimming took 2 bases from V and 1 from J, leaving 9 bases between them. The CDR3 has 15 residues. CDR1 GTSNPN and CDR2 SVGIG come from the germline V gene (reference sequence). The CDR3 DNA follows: TGTGCCTGGAGTCCCGGGGTGTCCTATAATTCACCCCTCCACTTT. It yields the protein CAWSPGVSYNSPLHF.

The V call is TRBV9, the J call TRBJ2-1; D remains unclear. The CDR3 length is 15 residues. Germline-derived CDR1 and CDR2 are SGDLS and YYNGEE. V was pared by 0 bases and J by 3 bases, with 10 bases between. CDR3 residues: CASSVGGRNYNEQFF. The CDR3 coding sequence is TGTGCCAGCAGCGTAGGCGGTCGCAACTACAATGAGCAGTTCTTC.

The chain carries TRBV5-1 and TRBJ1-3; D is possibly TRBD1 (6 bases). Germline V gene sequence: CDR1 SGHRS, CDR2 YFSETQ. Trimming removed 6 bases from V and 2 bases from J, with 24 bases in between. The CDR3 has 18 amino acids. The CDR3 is CASTQYGYREIAGNTIYF. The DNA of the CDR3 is TGCGCCAGCACCCAATACGGATACAGGGAGATCGCTGGAAACACCATATATTTT.

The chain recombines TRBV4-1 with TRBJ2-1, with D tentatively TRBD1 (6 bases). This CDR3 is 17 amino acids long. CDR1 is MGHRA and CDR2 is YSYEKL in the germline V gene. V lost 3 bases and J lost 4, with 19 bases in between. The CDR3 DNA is TGCGCCAGCAGCCATCGACACGGGACACCGAATTACAATGAGCAGTTCTTC. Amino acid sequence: CASSHRHGTPNYNEQFF.

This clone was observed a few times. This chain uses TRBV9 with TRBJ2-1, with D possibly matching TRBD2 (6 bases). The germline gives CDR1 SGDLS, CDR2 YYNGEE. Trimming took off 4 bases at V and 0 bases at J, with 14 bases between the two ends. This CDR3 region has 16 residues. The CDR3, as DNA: TGTGCCAGCAGCTTCGTAGCGGCTAGCTCCTACAATGAGCAGTTCTTC. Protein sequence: CASSFVAASSYNEQFF.

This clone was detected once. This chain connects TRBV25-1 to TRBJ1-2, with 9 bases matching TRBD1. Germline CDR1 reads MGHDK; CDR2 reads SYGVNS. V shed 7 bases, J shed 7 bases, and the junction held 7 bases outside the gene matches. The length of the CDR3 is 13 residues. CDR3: CASTQTGGGGYTF. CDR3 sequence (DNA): TGTGCCAGCACCCAGACAGGGGGGGGTGGCTACACCTTC.

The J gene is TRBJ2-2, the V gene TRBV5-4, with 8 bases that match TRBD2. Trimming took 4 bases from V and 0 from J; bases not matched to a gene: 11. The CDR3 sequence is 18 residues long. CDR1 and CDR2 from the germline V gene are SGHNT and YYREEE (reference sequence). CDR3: CASSRGGAGGPNTGELFF. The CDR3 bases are TGTGCCAGCAGCCGCGGTGGGGCGGGGGGACCGAACACCGGGGAGCTGTTTTTT.

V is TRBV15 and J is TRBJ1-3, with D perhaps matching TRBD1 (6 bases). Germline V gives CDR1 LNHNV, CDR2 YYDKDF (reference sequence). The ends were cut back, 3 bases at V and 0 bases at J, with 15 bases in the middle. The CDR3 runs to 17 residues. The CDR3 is CATSRRTGISSGNTIYF. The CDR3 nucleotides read TGTGCCACCAGCAGGAGAACAGGGATTAGCTCTGGAAACACCATATATTTT. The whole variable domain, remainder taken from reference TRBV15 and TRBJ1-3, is DAMVIQNPRYQVTQFGKPVTLSCSQTLNHNVMYWYQQKSSQAPKLLFHYYDKDFNNEADTPDNFQSRRPNTSFCFLDIRSPGLGDTAMYLCATSRRTGISSGNTIYFGEGSWLTVV.

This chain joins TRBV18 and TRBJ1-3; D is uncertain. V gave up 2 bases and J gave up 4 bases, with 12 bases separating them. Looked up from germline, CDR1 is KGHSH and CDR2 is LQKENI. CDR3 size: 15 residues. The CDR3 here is CASSPRVISGNTIYF. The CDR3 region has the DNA TGTGCCAGCTCACCAAGAGTCATAAGCGGAAACACCATATATTTT. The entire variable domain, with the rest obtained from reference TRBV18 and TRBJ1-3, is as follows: NAGVMQNPRHLVRRRGQEARLRCSPMKGHSHVYWYRQLPEEGLKFMVYLQKENIIDESGMPKERFSAEFPKEGPSILRIQQVVRGDSAAYFCASSPRVISGNTIYFGEGSWLTVV.

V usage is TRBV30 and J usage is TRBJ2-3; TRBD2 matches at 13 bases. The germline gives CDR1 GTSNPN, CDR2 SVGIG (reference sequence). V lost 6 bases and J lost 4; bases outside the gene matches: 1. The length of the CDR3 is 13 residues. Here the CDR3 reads CACGLAGADTQYF. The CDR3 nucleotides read TGTGCCTGTGGACTAGCGGGGGCAGATACGCAGTATTTT.

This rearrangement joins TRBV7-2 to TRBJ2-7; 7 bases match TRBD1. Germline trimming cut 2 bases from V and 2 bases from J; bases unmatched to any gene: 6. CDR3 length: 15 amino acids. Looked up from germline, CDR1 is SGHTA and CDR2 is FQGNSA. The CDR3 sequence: CASSLRTGVTYEQYF. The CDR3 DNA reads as TGTGCCAGCAGCTTAAGAACAGGGGTTACCTACGAGCAGTACTTC.

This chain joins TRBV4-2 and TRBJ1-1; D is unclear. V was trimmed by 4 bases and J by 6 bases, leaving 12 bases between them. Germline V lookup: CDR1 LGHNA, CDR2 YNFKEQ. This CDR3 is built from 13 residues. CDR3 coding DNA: TGTGCCAGCAGCCCGCCCGGCGGGCCTGAAGCTTTCTTT. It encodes CASSPPGGPEAFF.

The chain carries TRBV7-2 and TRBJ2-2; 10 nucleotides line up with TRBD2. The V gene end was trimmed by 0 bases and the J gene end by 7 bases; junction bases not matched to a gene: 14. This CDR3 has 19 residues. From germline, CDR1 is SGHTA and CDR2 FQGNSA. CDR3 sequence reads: CASSLALLAGAPEGGELFF. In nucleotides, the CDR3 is TGTGCCAGCAGCTTAGCGCTGCTAGCGGGGGCCCCCGAGGGCGGGGAGCTGTTTTTT.

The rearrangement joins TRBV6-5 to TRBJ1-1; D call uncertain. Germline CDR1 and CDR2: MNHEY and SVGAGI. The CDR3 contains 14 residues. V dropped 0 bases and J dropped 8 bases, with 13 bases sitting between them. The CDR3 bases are TGTGCCAGCAGTTACTCAGGTGAGACGGGAGAAGCTTTCTTT. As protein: CASSYSGETGEAFF.

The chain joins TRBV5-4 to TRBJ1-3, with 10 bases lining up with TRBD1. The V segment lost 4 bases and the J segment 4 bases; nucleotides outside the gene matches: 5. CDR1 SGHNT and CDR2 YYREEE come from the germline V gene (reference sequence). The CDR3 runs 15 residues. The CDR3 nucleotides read TGTGCCAGCAGCGCCCGGGACAGGGGAGGAAACACCATATATTTT. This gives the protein CASSARDRGGNTIYF.

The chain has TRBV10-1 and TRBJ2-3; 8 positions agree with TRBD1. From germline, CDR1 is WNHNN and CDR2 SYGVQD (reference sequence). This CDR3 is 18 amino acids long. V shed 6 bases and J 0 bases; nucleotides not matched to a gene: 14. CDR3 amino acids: CASSAQGGTGTSTDTQYF. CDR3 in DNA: TGCGCCAGCAGCGCACAAGGGGGGACAGGAACTAGCACAGATACGCAGTATTTT.

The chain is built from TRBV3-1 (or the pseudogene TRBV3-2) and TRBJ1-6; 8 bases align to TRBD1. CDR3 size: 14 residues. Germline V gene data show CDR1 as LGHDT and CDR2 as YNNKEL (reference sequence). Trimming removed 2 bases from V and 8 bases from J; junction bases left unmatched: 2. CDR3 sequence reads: CASSQTDRDSPLHF. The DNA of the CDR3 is TGTGCCAGCAGCCAAACGGACAGGGATTCACCCCTCCACTTT.

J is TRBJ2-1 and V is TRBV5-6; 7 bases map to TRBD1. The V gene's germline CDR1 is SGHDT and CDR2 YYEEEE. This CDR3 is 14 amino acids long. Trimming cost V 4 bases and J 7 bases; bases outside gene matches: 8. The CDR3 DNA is TGTGCCAGCAGCCGGACAGGTCGACCGAATGAGCAGTTCTTC. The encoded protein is CASSRTGRPNEQFF.

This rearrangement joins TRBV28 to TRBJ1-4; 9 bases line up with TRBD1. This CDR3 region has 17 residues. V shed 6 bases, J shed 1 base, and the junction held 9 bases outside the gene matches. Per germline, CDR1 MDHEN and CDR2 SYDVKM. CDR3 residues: CASSTSYRGRTNEKLFF. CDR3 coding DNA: TGTGCCAGCAGCACATCCTACAGGGGGCGAACTAATGAAAAACTGTTTTTT.

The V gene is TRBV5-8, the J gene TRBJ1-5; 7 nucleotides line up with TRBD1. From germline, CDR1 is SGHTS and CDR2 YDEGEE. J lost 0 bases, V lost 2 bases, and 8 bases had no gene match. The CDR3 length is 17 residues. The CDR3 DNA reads TGTGCCAGCAGCTTATGGACAGGAAGCCTTAGCAATCAGCCCCAGCATTTT. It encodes CASSLWTGSLSNQPQHF.

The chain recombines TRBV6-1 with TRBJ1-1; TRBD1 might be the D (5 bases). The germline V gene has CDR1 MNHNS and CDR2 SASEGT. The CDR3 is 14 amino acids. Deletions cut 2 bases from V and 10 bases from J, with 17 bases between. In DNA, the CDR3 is TGTGCCAGCAGTGAATTGGTAGGGTTGGGGGGAGCTTTCTTT. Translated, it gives CASSELVGLGGAFF.

The CDR3 DNA follows: TGTGCCAGCAGCTGGAGCTACAATGAGCAGTTCTTC. It codes for CASSWSYNEQFF. The V and J genes are TRBV7-9 and TRBJ2-1, with D hard to call. CDR1 is SEHNR, CDR2 FQNEAQ, per germline (reference sequence). This CDR3 has 12 amino acids. The V end was cut by 4 bases, the J end by 3 bases, with 4 bases between.